The 12 T cell receptor beta chains below were found in one sample sequenced in a study of neurological immune-mediated disorders (dated by TCRdb to the late 2010s). Receptor libraries were prepared by 5' RACE. Sequencing took place on an Illumina HiSeq 2500. TCRdb reprocessed the public reads (quality trimming at Q25 with fastp, clone calling with MiXCR) and kept in-frame beta chains. Rows with one shared CDR3 protein collapse into an entry with the most common genes and DNA. Present in this sample are about 80,000 distinct CDR3 sequences, almost 6% of which were seen just once. The ten largest account for over 7% of the sample. The time point label corresponds to: longitudinal time-point 2. Specimen: PBMCs. Source of these receptors: a woman aged 55-69 years with multiple sclerosis.

Worth noting for this clonotype: With a much larger clone just one base away, this may be a read error. The chain carries TRBV28 and TRBJ2-7; 8 nucleotides align to TRBD1. The CDR3 runs to 15 residues. Germline CDR1 is MDHEN and CDR2 is SYDVKM. Trimming at V came to 5 bases and at J to 2 bases, leaving 8 bases not matched to a gene. CDR3 sequence: CASSTWTGSPYEQYF. The CDR3 nucleotides read TGTGCCAGCAGTACATGGACAGGGTCTCCCTACGAGCAGTACTTC.

This clonotype appeared many times. V and J are TRBV7-9 and TRBJ1-5, with D perhaps matching TRBD1 (5 bases). This CDR3 spans 17 amino acids. With 1 base removed from V and 2 bases from J, the gap between germline ends came to 15 bases. Germline CDR1 SEHNR, CDR2 FQNEAQ (reference sequence). Here the CDR3 reads CASSLGQGSLGNQPQHF. CDR3 bases: TGTGCCAGCAGCTTAGGGCAGGGATCCTTAGGCAATCAGCCCCAGCATTTT.

This clonotype came up many times. The chain combines TRBV3-1 with TRBJ2-2, with a possible D match to TRBD2 (5 bases). V was clipped by 3 bases and J by 7 bases, with 12 bases between them. Germline V lookup: CDR1 LGHDT, CDR2 YNNKEL (reference sequence). This CDR3 contains 14 residues. The CDR3 spells CASSHFLAGGELFF. The CDR3 DNA reads TGTGCCAGCAGCCATTTCCTAGCTGGCGGGGAGCTGTTTTTT. Complete variable domain (other parts from reference TRBV3-1 and TRBJ2-2): DTAVSQTPKYLVTQMGNDKSIKCEQNLGHDTMYWYKQDSKKFLKIMFSYNNKELIINETVPNRFSPKSPDKAHLNLHINSLELGDSAVYFCASSHFLAGGELFFGEGSRLTVL.

This clonotype was counted many times. The chain has TRBV5-1 and TRBJ2-3; 10 nucleotides align to TRBD2. V trimming: 0 bases; J trimming: 10 bases; junction bases outside the gene matches: 8. CDR3 size: 15 residues. Germline-derived CDR1 and CDR2 are SGHRS and YFSETQ. The CDR3 bases are TGCGCCAGCAGCTTGGAGGTAGCGGGGGGCCGCGCGCAGTATTTT. Amino acids: CASSLEVAGGRAQYF.

This clonotype was observed at least ten times. The chain joins TRBV5-1 to TRBJ1-6, with TRBD1 as a possible D gene (5 bases). V was shortened by 4 bases and J by 6 bases, with 11 bases between the two germline ends. Germline CDR1 SGHRS, CDR2 YFSETQ. There are 14 residues in the CDR3. In DNA form, the CDR3 reads TGCGCCAGCAGCCAGGACATTGCTAATTCACCCCTCCACTTT. Translation gives CASSQDIANSPLHF.

This clonotype was seen at least ten times. V is TRBV12-3 or TRBV12-4 and J is TRBJ2-3; the match to TRBD2 covers 9 bases. V shed 1 base and J 3 bases; nucleotides not matched to a gene: 5. The CDR3 contains 16 residues. CDR3 loop: CASSLEGGGVTDTQYF. In nucleotides, the CDR3 is TGTGCCAGCAGTTTAGAAGGCGGGGGGGTAACAGATACGCAGTATTTT.

There are many counts of this clonotype. The chain combines TRBV9 with TRBJ2-7, with D tentatively TRBD1 (5 bases). Trimming took off 4 bases at V and 1 base at J, with 12 bases between the two ends. This CDR3 region has 14 residues. CDR1 is SGDLS, CDR2 YYNGEE, per germline. The CDR3 region is CASSPQTVSYEQYF. CDR3 coding DNA: TGTGCCAGCAGCCCCCAGACAGTATCCTACGAGCAGTACTTC.

This clonotype was seen repeatedly, ten times or more. This rearrangement joins TRBV7-9 to TRBJ1-1; no definite D call. This CDR3 has 13 amino acids. Trimming removed 5 bases from V and 4 bases from J, with 11 bases in between. Germline CDR1 is SEHNR and CDR2 is FQNEAQ (reference sequence). CDR3 DNA: TGTGCCAGCAGCCCCGCCGTCAGCACTGAAGCTTTCTTT. Encoded protein: CASSPAVSTEAFF.

With respect to this clonotype: This is likely a read error, given that the CDR3 carries no conserved phenylalanine or tryptophan at its end. The chain combines TRBV4-1 with TRBJ2-1, with unresolved D. Trimming shortened V by 0 bases and J by 9 bases, and 15 bases separated the two germline ends. Germline V gene sequence: CDR1 MGHRA, CDR2 YSYEKL. The CDR3 extends over 15 amino acids. The CDR3 region has the DNA TGCGCCAGCAGCCAAGACAGCCCTAGTCGGAGTGAGCAGTTCTTA. It is translated as CASSQDSPSRSEQFL.

This clonotype was found many times. V is TRBV5-1 and J is TRBJ2-3, with TRBD2 as a possible D gene (5 bases). Per the germline V gene, CDR1 is SGHRS and CDR2 is YFSETQ. The CDR3 sequence is 13 residues long. Trimming took off 0 bases at V and 4 bases at J, with 6 bases between the two ends. The CDR3 nucleotides are TGCGCCAGCAGCTTGGGAGGGTCAGATACGCAGTATTTT. Translated: CASSLGGSDTQYF.

There are many counts of this clonotype. The chain uses TRBV3-1 and TRBJ1-1; TRBD1 is a possible D gene (5 bases). Trimming took 3 bases from V and 4 from J, leaving 12 bases between them. This CDR3 is built from 14 residues. CDR1 is LGHDT and CDR2 is YNNKEL in the germline V gene (reference sequence). The CDR3 sequence: CASSHQGTFTEAFF. The CDR3 DNA reads TGTGCCAGCAGCCACCAGGGTACGTTCACTGAAGCTTTCTTT.

This clonotype was counted many times. The chain recombines TRBV14 with TRBJ2-3; a possible D gene is TRBD2 (5 bases). The CDR3 consists of 12 residues. Germline V gives CDR1 SGHDN, CDR2 FVKESK. V gave up 4 bases and J gave up 8 bases, with 10 bases separating them. Here the CDR3 DNA reads TGTGCCAGCAGCCTCCAGCGGTTTACGCAGTATTTT. This gives the protein CASSLQRFTQYF.